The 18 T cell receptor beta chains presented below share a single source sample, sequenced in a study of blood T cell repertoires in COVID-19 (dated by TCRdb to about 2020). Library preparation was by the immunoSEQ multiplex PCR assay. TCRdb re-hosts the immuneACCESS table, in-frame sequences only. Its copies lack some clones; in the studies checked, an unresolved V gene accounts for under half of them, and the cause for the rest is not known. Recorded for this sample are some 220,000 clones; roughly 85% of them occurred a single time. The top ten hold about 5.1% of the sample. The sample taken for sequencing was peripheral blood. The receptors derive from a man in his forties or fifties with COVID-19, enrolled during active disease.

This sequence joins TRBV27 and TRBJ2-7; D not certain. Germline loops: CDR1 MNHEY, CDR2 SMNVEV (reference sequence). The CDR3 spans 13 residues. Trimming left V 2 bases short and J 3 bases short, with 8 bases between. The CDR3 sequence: CASSLTFGYEQYF. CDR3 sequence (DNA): TGTGCCAGCAGTTTAACCTTCGGCTACGAGCAGTACTTC.

The CDR3 DNA reads TGTGCCAGCAGCCACCGACAGGGCACCGAGACCCAGTACTTC. Its protein product is CASSHRQGTETQYF. The chain joins TRBV7-2 to TRBJ2-5; 7 bases agree with TRBD1. The CDR3 length is 14 residues. The germline V gene encodes CDR1 SGHTA and CDR2 FQGNSA. The V gene end was trimmed by 5 bases and the J gene end by 5 bases; junction bases not matched to a gene: 8.

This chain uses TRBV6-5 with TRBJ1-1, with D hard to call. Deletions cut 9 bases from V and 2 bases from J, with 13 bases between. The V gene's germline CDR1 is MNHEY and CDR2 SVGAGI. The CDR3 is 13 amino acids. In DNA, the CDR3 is TGTGCCAGTTCGCCGGGATTTAACACTGAAGCTTTCTTT. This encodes CASSPGFNTEAFF.

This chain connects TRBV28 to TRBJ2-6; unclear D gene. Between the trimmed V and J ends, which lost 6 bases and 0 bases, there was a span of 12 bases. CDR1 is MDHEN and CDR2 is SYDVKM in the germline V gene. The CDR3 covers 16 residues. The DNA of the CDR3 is TGTGCCAGCAGCTATCCTTTTGGCTCTGGGGCCAACGTCCTGACTTTC. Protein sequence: CASSYPFGSGANVLTF.

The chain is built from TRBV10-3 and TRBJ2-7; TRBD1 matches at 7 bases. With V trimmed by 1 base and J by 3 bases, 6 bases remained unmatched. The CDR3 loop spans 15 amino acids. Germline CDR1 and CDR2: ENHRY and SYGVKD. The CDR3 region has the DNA TGTGCCATCAGTGAGTTGGCAGGGGGATACTACGAGCAGTACTTC. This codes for CAISELAGGYYEQYF.

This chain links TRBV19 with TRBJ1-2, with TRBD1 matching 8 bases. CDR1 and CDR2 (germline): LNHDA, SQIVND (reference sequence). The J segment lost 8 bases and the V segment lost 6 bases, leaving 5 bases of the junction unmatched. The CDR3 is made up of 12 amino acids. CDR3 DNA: TGTGCCAGTAGGGACAGGGCAAGGGGCTACACCTTC. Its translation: CASRDRARGYTF.

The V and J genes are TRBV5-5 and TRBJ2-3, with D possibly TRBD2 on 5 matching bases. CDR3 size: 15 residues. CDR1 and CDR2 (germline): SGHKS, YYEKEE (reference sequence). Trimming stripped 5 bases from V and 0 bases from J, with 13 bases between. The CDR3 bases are TGTGCCAGCAGACCGATTAGGACTAGCACAGATACGCAGTATTTT. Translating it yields CASRPIRTSTDTQYF. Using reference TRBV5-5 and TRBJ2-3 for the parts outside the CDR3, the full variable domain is DAGVTQSPTHLIKTRGQQVTLRCSPISGHKSVSWYQQVLGQGPQFIFQYYEKEERGRGNFPDRFSARQFPNYSSELNVNALLLGDSALYLCASRPIRTSTDTQYFGPGTRLTVL.

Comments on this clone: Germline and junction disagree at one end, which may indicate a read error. As DNA, the CDR3 is TGTGCTAGCAGCTTGGGAGGGACCCGGAGGGGAGAGACCCAGTACTTC. Amino acids: CASSLGGTRRGETQYF. V and J are TRBV7-7 and TRBJ2-5; 7 nucleotides match TRBD2. Germline assignment: CDR1 SSHAT and CDR2 FNYEAQ (reference sequence). CDR3 length equals 16 residues. Full variable domain (outside the CDR3, taken from reference TRBV7-7 and TRBJ2-5): GAGVSQSPRYKVTKRGQDVTLRCDPISSHATLYWYQQALGQGPEFLTYFNYEAQPDKSGLPSDRFSAERPEGSISTLTIQRTEQRDSAMYRCASSLGGTRRGETQYFGPGTRLLVL.

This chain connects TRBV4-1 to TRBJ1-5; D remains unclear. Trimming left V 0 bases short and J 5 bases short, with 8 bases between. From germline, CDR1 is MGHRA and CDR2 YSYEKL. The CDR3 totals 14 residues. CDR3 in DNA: TGCGCCAGCAGCCAAGAGTGGCGGTATCAGCCCCAGCATTTT. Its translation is CASSQEWRYQPQHF.

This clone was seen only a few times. CDR3 in amino acids: CASSTWTGGDAEAFF. In DNA, the CDR3 is TGCGCCAGCAGCACCTGGACAGGGGGCGACGCTGAAGCTTTCTTT. The gene calls are TRBV5-1 and TRBJ1-1; 11 nucleotides match TRBD1. V shed 4 bases and J 6 bases; nucleotides not matched to a gene: 8. Germline-derived CDR1 and CDR2 are SGHRS and YFSETQ. The CDR3 consists of 15 residues.

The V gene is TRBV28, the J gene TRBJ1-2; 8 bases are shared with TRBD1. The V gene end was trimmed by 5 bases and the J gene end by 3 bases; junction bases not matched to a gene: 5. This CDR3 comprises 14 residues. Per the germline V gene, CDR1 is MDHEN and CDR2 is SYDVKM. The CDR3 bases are TGTGCCAGCAGTCCTCAACAGGGGGACTATGGCTACACCTTC. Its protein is CASSPQQGDYGYTF.

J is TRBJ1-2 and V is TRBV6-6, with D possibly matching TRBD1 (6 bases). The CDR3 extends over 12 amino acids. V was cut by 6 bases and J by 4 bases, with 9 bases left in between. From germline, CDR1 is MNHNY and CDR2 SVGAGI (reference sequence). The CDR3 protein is CASSGQFYGYTF. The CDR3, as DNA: TGTGCCAGCAGCGGACAGTTCTATGGCTACACCTTC.

Here the CDR3 reads CASSPQQSKENTIYF. The CDR3 region has the DNA TGTGCCAGCTCACCACAACAGAGCAAAGAAAACACCATATATTTT. The chain employs TRBV18 and TRBJ1-3; no clear D. V lost 1 base and J lost 6, with 13 bases in between. This CDR3 has 15 residues. Per the germline V gene, CDR1 is KGHSH and CDR2 is LQKENI. Combining the CDR3 with reference TRBV18 and TRBJ1-3 gives the whole variable domain NAGVMQNPRHLVRRRGQEARLRCSPMKGHSHVYWYRQLPEEGLKFMVYLQKENIIDESGMPKERFSAEFPKEGPSILRIQQVVRGDSAAYFCASSPQQSKENTIYFGEGSWLTVV.

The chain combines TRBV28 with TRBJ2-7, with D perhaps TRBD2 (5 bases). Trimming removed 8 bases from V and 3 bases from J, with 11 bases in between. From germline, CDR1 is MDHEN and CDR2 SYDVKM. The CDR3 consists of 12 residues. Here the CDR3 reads CASSEGIYEQYF. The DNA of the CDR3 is TGTGCCAGCTCAGAGGGTATCTACGAGCAGTACTTC.

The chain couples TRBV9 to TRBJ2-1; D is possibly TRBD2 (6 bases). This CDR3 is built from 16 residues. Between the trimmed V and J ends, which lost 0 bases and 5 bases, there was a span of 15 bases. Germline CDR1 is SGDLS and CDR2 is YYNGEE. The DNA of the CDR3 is TGTGCCAGCAGCGTAGCTGTGGCGGGGACCAACAATGAGCAGTTCTTC. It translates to CASSVAVAGTNNEQFF.

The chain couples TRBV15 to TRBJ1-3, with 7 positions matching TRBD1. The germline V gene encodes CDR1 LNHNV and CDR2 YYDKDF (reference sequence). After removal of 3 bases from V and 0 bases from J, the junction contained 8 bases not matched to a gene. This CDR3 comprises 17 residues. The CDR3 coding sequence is TGTGCCACCAGCAGGGATACGGGACAGATCTCTGGAAACACCATATATTTT. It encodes CATSRDTGQISGNTIYF.

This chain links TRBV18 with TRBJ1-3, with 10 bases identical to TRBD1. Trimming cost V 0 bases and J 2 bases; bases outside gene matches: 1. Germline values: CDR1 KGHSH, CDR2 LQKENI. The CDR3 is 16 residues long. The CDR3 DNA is TGTGCCAGCTCACCACCGGGACAGGGGACTGGAAACACCATATATTTT. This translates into CASSPPGQGTGNTIYF.

The CDR3, as DNA: TGTGCCAGTAGTATACCTGCTGGACAGGGGACGTACAATGAGCAGTTCTTC. Translating it yields CASSIPAGQGTYNEQFF. The chain combines TRBV19 with TRBJ2-1, with TRBD1 identical over 9 bases. Germline V gene sequence: CDR1 LNHDA, CDR2 SQIVND (reference sequence). This CDR3 region has 17 residues. V lost 2 bases, J lost 4 bases, and 9 bases stayed unmatched.